This section outlines one T cell receptor beta chain sequence together with its context. The data were taken from a study of technical replicates of blood from a handful of donors. The table came from immunoSEQ multiplex PCR; TCRdb's copy has only in-frame clones and leaves some out. The sample shows more than 70,000 clones, about 91% of them seen only once. V was clipped by 0 bases and J by 1 base, with 7 bases between them. CDR3 length: 14 residues. Germline V CDR1 and CDR2: SGHNT, YYREEE (reference sequence). The rearrangement links TRBV5-4 to TRBJ1-1; no reliable D call. The sequence was collected from a human donor in good health. The source material was T cells isolated from PBMCs. The CDR3 sequence: CASSLDRSNTEAFF. The CDR3 DNA reads as TGTGCCAGCAGCTTGGACAGATCGAACACTGAAGCTTTCTTT.